Below, one TCR beta chain is given with its context. Seattle cases were enrolled at active infection and followed longitudinally. The data were obtained in a study of blood T cell repertoires in COVID-19. For the study at large: Acute and convalescent COVID-19 samples came from the United States, Italy and Spain. Sources were T cells, B-cell-depleted T cells, or PBMCs; the material itself was cDNA or gDNA.

TCRdb's copy holds only in-frame clones and misses some; the assay was immunoSEQ multiplex PCR. This sample has 350,000 to 450,000 clones, with over 75% found just once. The V gene end was trimmed by 4 bases and the J gene end by 6 bases; junction bases not matched to a gene: 9. Germline V lookup: CDR1 GTSNPN, CDR2 SVGIG (reference sequence). The CDR3 contains 15 residues. The receptor was derived from a woman aged 40 to 50 with COVID-19, enrolled during active disease. The chain employs TRBV30 and TRBJ2-3, with TRBD1 matching over 11 bases. The sample consisted of peripheral blood. CDR3 in DNA: TGTGCCTGGATCTCCGGGACAGGGGGTTTGGATACGCAGTATTTT. This sequence encodes CAWISGTGGLDTQYF.